The clone carrying this T cell receptor beta chain has only a few counts. What it recognizes is unknown. Generated by immunoSEQ multiplex PCR, the TCRdb table keeps only in-frame clones and is missing some. Among around 2,000 clones listed, roughly three quarters were seen once. The data derive from a study of T cell therapy after organ transplantation. Study as a whole: After therapy, patients were monitored for roughly 30 weeks. Two of the ten patients were classed as nonresponders. Findings of the study overall: Lower pretherapy CD8 clonality went with larger post-therapy fold change.

Sequenced here: CD8+ T cells from blood, sampled before autologous CMV-specific T cell therapy. The TCR sequence derives from a human patient who had received a solid organ transplant and had CMV disease.

CDR3 protein: CASSAGTGTYEQYF. As DNA, the CDR3 is TGTGCCAGTAGTGCAGGGACAGGGACCTACGAGCAGTACTTC. This chain links TRBV19 with TRBJ2-7, with 9 bases aligning to TRBD1. The germline CDR1 and CDR2 sequences are LNHDA and SQIVND (reference sequence). The V and J ends lost 5 bases and 2 bases, in that order; junction bases with no gene match: 4. This CDR3 region has 14 residues.